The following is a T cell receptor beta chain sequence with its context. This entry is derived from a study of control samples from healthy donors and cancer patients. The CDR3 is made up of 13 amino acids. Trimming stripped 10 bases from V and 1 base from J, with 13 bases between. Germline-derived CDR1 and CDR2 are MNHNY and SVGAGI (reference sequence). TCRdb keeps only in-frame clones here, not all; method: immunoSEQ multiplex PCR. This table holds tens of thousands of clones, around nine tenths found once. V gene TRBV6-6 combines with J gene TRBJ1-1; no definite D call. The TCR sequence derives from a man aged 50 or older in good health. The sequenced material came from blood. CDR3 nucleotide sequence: TGTGCCACTCAGGAGGGCCAGAACACTGAAGCTTTCTTT. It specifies CATQEGQNTEAFF.